This T cell receptor (beta chain) is drawn from a study of cytomegalovirus exposure and HLA in healthy donors. In the PCR, 60 Vbeta and 13 Jbeta primers were used. Profiled with immunoSEQ multiplex PCR; TCRdb holds only in-frame clones, not every one. The sample records 95,000 to 150,000 clones, 80% being singletons. The CDR3 sequence is 16 residues long. The junction had 13 bases not matched to a gene; V was cut back by 3 bases and J by 7 bases. Germline CDR1 reads SGDLS; CDR2 reads YYNGEE. Material for sequencing was PBMCs. The chain uses TRBV9 and TRBJ2-1; 7 bases are shared with TRBD2. The source of this sequence is a man aged 30 to 39 in good health and CMV-seropositive. The CDR3 region is CASSDIVGGKWNEQFF. The CDR3 DNA sequence: TGTGCCAGCAGCGACATCGTGGGGGGGAAATGGAATGAGCAGTTCTTC.